This note documents a single TCR beta chain sequence. What this receptor recognizes is not known. Base qualities are not provided; no much larger clone lies one nucleotide away. These data belong to a study of shared clonotypes between healthy human individuals (dated by TCRdb to 2020 to 2021). Regarding the study in general: Three men and a couple of women, aged 18 to 49 years, made up the cohort. Per donor, three plates each were used for CD4 naive and CD4 memory, two for CD8 naive, and one for CD8 memory. The study deeply sequenced blood TCR repertoires of about 5 healthy adults to estimate repertoire size and the extent of clonotype sharing between individuals. Different laboratories and diverse techniques were used to prepare libraries and sequence TCR repertoires, to increase sequencing depth and limit assay-specific biases. Each donor's leukapheresis produced roughly between roughly 0.94 and 9.5 billion PBMCs.

TCR CDR3 regions were amplified from genomic DNA by multiplex PCR using the deep immunoSEQ assay. For each cell subset, the extracted genomic DNA was distributed evenly across all wells of several immunoSEQ 96-well plates, and each plate served as one replicate. For sorted subsets, approximately 190 ng genomic DNA, equal to about 30,000 T cell genomes, was loaded into each replicate PCR. Purified libraries were measured with a Qubit 3.0 fluorometer, size-checked on a Bioanalyzer 2100, and measured again with the KAPA Library Quantification kit. Every immunoSEQ 96-well plate was sequenced on a dedicated single-read 150-cycle Illumina NextSeq 550 flow cell. From the authors' description of their analysis: Because only junctional sequences without quality scores were contained in the immunoSEQ output, filtering matching that applied to full-length reads could not be performed. To assign V/J genes and CDR3, sequences were annotated against IMGT germline references using PyIR, a Python wrapper for IgBLAST v1.9. Reads with weak V/J assignments (E-value above 1e-6), missing CDR3, stop codons, out-of-frame junctions, or ambiguous translated residues were removed. V3J clonotypes were defined as sequences sharing an identical inferred V gene, J gene, and CDR3 amino acid sequence. To compute the percentage overlap between repertoires, the number of shared unique clonotypes was divided by the size of the smaller repertoire. Richness of each repertoire was evaluated using RTK rarefaction, the Chao1 estimator, and Recon v2.1 estimates of unobserved clonotypes. OLGA was used to compute generation probabilities for all TCRbeta clonotypes that the gDNA method yielded from a handful of donors. In its TCRdb copy, this immuneACCESS table keeps in-frame sequences only and misses some clones. Where compared with another copy, unresolved V genes explain less than half of these, and the others have no known cause. Clone size and V and J calls were adopted from that table, with D and trimming inferred from the DNA. A total of approximately 810,000 clones appear in this sample, nearly 95% of them only once. The ten most abundant clones make up 24% of the sample.

From a lookup of the germline V gene (reference sequence), CDR1 and CDR2 are MNHEY and SMNVEV. V trim: 6 bases; J trim: 6 bases; unmatched bases: 6. The CDR3 numbers 15 residues from cysteine through phenylalanine. Solely the CDR3 DNA is kept, with 45 bases framed from the first base. For the CD8 naive samples, CD45RO-negative cells were positively selected for CCR7, yielding a CD45RA+CCR7+ population from which TemRA cells were excluded. Healthy HIV-negative adults with no recently reported acute infections or vaccinations were included as donors. Every donor was a Caucasian adult living in Nashville, Tennessee, USA. Blood was collected by leukapheresis, and PBMCs were isolated by Ficoll-Histopaque density gradient centrifugation and then cryopreserved in liquid nitrogen vapor phase. Analytical flow cytometry was used to check the purity and quantity of every magnetically sorted T cell population. Each sorted fraction had its genomic DNA isolated and then quantified by UV absorbance on a Nanodrop 2000c.

Study-level results and caveats: Rarefaction of sorted-subset datasets indicated incomplete sequencing despite the large sequencing depth. Around 5.4% of naive CD4, 3.5% of naive CD8, 2.3% of memory CD4, and approximately 0.4% of memory CD8 clonotypes were shared across a few donors. Compared with non-shared clonotypes, clonotypes shared by all four sorted-subset donors had higher generation probabilities. Pairwise subsampling indicated that sequencing depth was expected to affect the degree of clonotype sharing among donors. Naive subsets generally had larger estimated clonotype richness than memory subsets. Because the study included only a small number of donors, the genetic and exposure-history diversity represented was limited. Sampling was restricted to blood, and TCR repertoires in tissue are likely to differ from TCR repertoires in blood.

The receptor was isolated from a man in his thirties or forties in good health. The rearranged segments are TRBV27 and TRBJ2-2, and 11 junction bases match TRBD2. The specimen sequenced was naive CD8+ T cells sorted from blood. According to the study, the label for this sample's cell subset or site signals: CD45RA+CCR7+. The CDR3 sequence is CASRLAGGPAGELFF. The DNA reads as follows: TGTGCCAGCAGATTAGCGGGAGGGCCAGCCGGGGAGCTGTTTTTT.